This T cell receptor (beta chain) was identified in a study of shared clonotypes between healthy human individuals. As for the study in general: Per-donor plates numbered three CD4 naive, three CD4 memory, two CD8 naive and one CD8 memory.

As concerns this clone: Its antigen is unknown.

Study-wide points: Clonotypes not shared had lower generation probabilities than those common to all four donors. A small donor pool kept down the genetic and exposure-history diversity that was represented.

Data came from immunoSEQ multiplex PCR; TCRdb stores just in-frame clones and leaves some out. The sample contains about 690,000 clones, around 90% of which appear only once. Donors had no recently reported acute infections or vaccinations and were HIV-negative. Trimming removed 5 bases from V and 4 bases from J; junction bases left unmatched: 11. This CDR3 is 17 amino acids long. Germline V gene lookup returns CDR1 PRHDT and CDR2 FYEKMQ (reference sequence). This chain links TRBV13 with TRBJ2-1; 10 bases fit TRBD2. The sequence derives from a man between 18 and 35 years old in good health. Some clones in this sample may be carry-over from other donors' samples. The sample comprised memory CD8+ T cells from PBMCs. Subset specified: CD45RO+ cells pooled with CCR7-negative TemRA cells. DNA for the CDR3: TGTGCCAGCAGCCCCATTGTGGAGCGGGAGGGGTACAATGAGCAGTTCTTC. The encoded protein is CASSPIVEREGYNEQFF.